A selection of T cell receptor beta chains follows, all from one sample in a study of cytomegalovirus exposure and HLA in healthy donors. Method: immunoSEQ multiplex PCR; TCRdb's copy keeps in-frame clones and lacks some. This sample has over 150,000 clones, with roughly 70% found just once. The specimen sequenced was PBMCs. These receptors were obtained from a woman in her thirties in good health and CMV-seronegative. Both conserved end residues are part of each CDR3. A D gene is named only where the DNA matches it firmly. Clone size is not always given. Where it is, it says once, few, many or a class for expanded clones.

d_gene | j_gene | v_gene | abundance | CDR3aa | CDR3nt
. | TRBJ2-1 | TRBV27 | . | CASSLYVAVDSSYNEQFF | TGTGCCAGCAGTTTATACGTCGCAGTTGACAGCTCCTACAATGAGCAGTTCTTC
TRBD2 | TRBJ2-1 | TRBV4-1 | . | CASRSGLPFFHNEQFF | TGCGCCAGCAGGTCGGGACTACCTTTCTTCCACAATGAGCAGTTCTTC
TRBD2 | TRBJ2-7 | TRBV2 | . | CASSESGLAGSEQYF | TGTGCCAGCAGCGAGTCGGGACTAGCGGGAAGCGAGCAGTACTTC
TRBD1 | TRBJ1-1 | TRBV28 | . | CASSLRTGKGTEAFF | TGTGCCAGCAGTTTGCGGACAGGGAAAGGCACTGAAGCTTTCTTT
. | TRBJ2-7 | TRBV28 | . | CASSFPTGPYEQYF | TGTGCCAGCAGTTTCCCCACAGGCCCCTACGAGCAGTACTTC
TRBD2 | TRBJ2-7 | TRBV7-9 | few | CASSLTSGSSYEQYF | TGTGCCAGCAGCTTAACTAGCGGGAGCTCCTACGAGCAGTACTTC
TRBD1 | TRBJ1-5 | TRBV28 | . | CASSPRTGYQPQHF | TGTGCCAGCAGTCCCCGGACAGGGTATCAGCCCCAGCATTTT
. | TRBJ2-5 | TRBV5-1 | . | CASSRLDLETQYF | TGCGCCAGCAGCCGTTTAGATTTGGAGACCCAGTACTTC
TRBD2 | TRBJ2-1 | TRBV18 | . | CASSLSLADSEQFF | TGTGCCAGCTCACTTTCGCTAGCGGATTCGGAGCAGTTCTTC
. | TRBJ2-2 | TRBV7-2 | . | CASSLFLRTGELFF | TGTGCCAGCAGCTTATTTTTGCGAACCGGGGAGCTGTTTTTT
. | TRBJ1-5 | TRBV6-6 | . | CASSSPRDSNQPQHF | TGTGCCAGCAGTTCTCCGCGGGACAGCAATCAGCCCCAGCATTTT
. | TRBJ2-5 | TRBV25-1 | . | CASSESGEETQYF | TGTGCCAGCAGTGAATCAGGGGAAGAGACCCAGTACTTC
. | TRBJ2-3 | TRBV19 | . | CASSNNGAGPATQYF | TGTGCCAGTAGTAACAATGGGGCGGGACCCGCTACGCAGTATTTT
. | TRBJ1-5 | TRBV28 | . | CASSDPGQRFNSNQPQHF | TGTGCCAGCAGTGACCCCGGACAGCGCTTCAATAGCAATCAGCCCCAGCATTTT
. | TRBJ2-2 | TRBV4-1 | . | CASSAEPNTGELFF | TGCGCCAGCAGCGCGGAGCCGAACACCGGGGAGCTGTTTTTT
TRBD2 | TRBJ2-2 | TRBV12-5 | . | CASGLASGPSSTGELFF | TGTGCTAGTGGTTTGGCTAGCGGGCCGTCCTCTACCGGGGAGCTGTTTTTT
. | TRBJ2-7 | TRBV29-1 | . | CSVEEDSSYEQYF | TGCAGCGTTGAAGAGGACAGCTCCTACGAGCAGTACTTC
TRBD2 | TRBJ2-7 | TRBV13 | . | CASSSSGRAYEQYF | TGTGCCAGCAGCTCTAGCGGGAGGGCGTACGAGCAGTACTTC
TRBD2 | TRBJ2-1 | TRBV11-3 | few | CASSLEGLAGFNEQFF | TGTGCCAGCAGCTTAGAAGGACTAGCGGGATTCAATGAGCAGTTCTTC
. | TRBJ2-7 | TRBV2 | few | CASKYQGSYEQYF | TGTGCCAGCAAATATCAGGGGTCCTACGAGCAGTACTTC
TRBD1 | TRBJ2-7 | TRBV5-1 | . | CASSHGQGQSSYEQYF | TGCGCCAGCAGCCATGGACAGGGGCAGAGCTCCTACGAGCAGTACTTC
TRBD2 | TRBJ2-1 | TRBV19 | . | CASSTSGYNEQFF | TGTGCCAGTAGTACTAGCGGATACAATGAGCAGTTCTTC
TRBD1 | TRBJ1-2 | TRBV30 | . | CAWGAGTGHYGYTF | TGTGCCTGGGGAGCCGGGACAGGGCACTATGGCTACACCTTC
TRBD1 | TRBJ1-1 | TRBV7-2 | . | CASSFAGTGNTEAFF | TGTGCCAGCAGCTTTGCCGGGACAGGGAACACTGAAGCTTTCTTT
TRBD2 | TRBJ2-5 | TRBV5-4 | . | CASSFGGGRLTQETQYF | TGTGCCAGCAGTTTTGGCGGGGGGCGCTTAACCCAAGAGACCCAGTACTTC
TRBD1 | TRBJ2-5 | TRBV5-1 | . | CASSIGTGGLETQYF | TGCGCCAGCAGTATAGGGACAGGGGGTTTGGAGACCCAGTACTTC
. | TRBJ1-1 | TRBV2 | once | CASNGRAKEAFF | TGTGCCAGCAATGGCAGGGCAAAAGAAGCTTTCTTT
TRBD2 | TRBJ2-2 | TRBV7-3 | few | CASSEDPSGGISTGELFF | TGTGCCAGCAGCGAGGACCCTAGCGGGGGGATTAGTACCGGGGAGCTGTTTTTT
TRBD2 | TRBJ2-5 | TRBV20-1 | . | CSATPGGTQYF | TGCAGTGCTACCCCGGGGGGGACCCAGTACTTC
. | TRBJ2-1 | TRBV2 | few | CASRRLVDEQFF | TGTGCCAGCAGACGACTAGTCGATGAGCAGTTCTTC
. | TRBJ2-1 | TRBV15 | once | CATSSIADSRSQFF | TGTGCCACCAGCAGTATTGCCGACTCCCGCTCGCAGTTCTTC
TRBD2 | TRBJ2-1 | TRBV7-7 | . | CASSLGLAGYNEQFF | TGTGCTAGCAGCCTGGGACTAGCGGGTTACAATGAGCAGTTCTTC
TRBD1 | TRBJ2-7 | TRBV18 | . | CASSSGQGAYEQYF | TGTGCCAGCTCATCGGGACAGGGGGCCTACGAGCAGTACTTC
. | TRBJ2-7 | TRBV27 | . | CASSLGDITYEQYF | TGTGCCAGCTCCCTTGGGGACATTACCTACGAGCAGTACTTC
TRBD1 | TRBJ1-1 | TRBV9 | . | CASSVQGQMNTEAFF | TGTGCCAGCAGCGTCCAGGGACAGATGAACACTGAAGCTTTCTTT
TRBD2 | TRBJ2-2 | TRBV6-1 | . | CASSELGLAGPGELFF | TGTGCCAGCAGTGAGTTGGGACTAGCGGGACCCGGGGAGCTGTTTTTT
TRBD1 | TRBJ1-4 | TRBV5-1 | . | CASSFTGEKKLFF | TGCGCCAGCAGCTTTACAGGGGAGAAAAAACTGTTTTTT
TRBD1 | TRBJ1-5 | TRBV19 | . | CASSVTGARNQPQHF | TGTGCCAGTAGCGTGACAGGGGCCCGAAATCAGCCCCAGCATTTT